Sequencing of this T cell receptor (beta chain) was carried out in a study of OX40 agonist ivuxolimab in advanced cancers. Study information: Dose-escalation patients had hepatocellular carcinoma, melanoma, renal cell or head and neck cancer. Three partial responders included one hepatocellular carcinoma patient and two cutaneous melanoma patients. Points from the study as a whole: Among the lowest peripheral clonal expansion occurred in 0.1-3.0 mg/kg partial responders.

Remarks on this clone: No antigen is known for it.

Germline CDR1 MDHEN, CDR2 SYDVKM. The CDR3 loop spans 11 amino acids. Trimming took 8 bases from V and 2 from J, leaving 5 bases between them. Profiled with immunoSEQ multiplex PCR; TCRdb holds only in-frame clones, not every one. The sample lists tens of thousands of clones; approximately 90% were seen once. The gene calls are TRBV28 and TRBJ2-3; no clear D gene. Specimen: CD4+ or CD8+ T cells sorted from blood, collected in a trial of the OX40 agonist ivuxolimab. The sequence was obtained from an adult with an advanced solid tumor such as melanoma, head and neck, liver or kidney cancer. In DNA, the CDR3 is TGTGCCAGCGCGGACACAGATACGCAGTATTTT. It codes for CASADTDTQYF.